Below, 32 T cell receptor beta chains from the same sample are listed, as sequenced in a study of blood T cell dynamics during melanoma immunotherapy. Noted time point: week 3, after first cycle of checkpoint inhibitor. Assay used: immunoSEQ multiplex PCR; TCRdb lists only in-frame clones, some missing. The table includes 7,000 to 8,500 clones, around nine tenths detected once. The sequences come from blood, collected from a patient treated with checkpoint blockade. The receptors come from a human donor with melanoma.

V gene TRBV25-1 combines with J gene TRBJ2-7, with D possibly TRBD1 on 6 matching bases. CDR1 and CDR2 (germline): MGHDK, SYGVNS. V lost 5 bases and J 2 bases, leaving 16 bases between the germline ends. This CDR3 has 15 amino acids. CDR3 loop: CASSPRTGFTYEQYF. The DNA of the CDR3 is TGTGCCAGCAGTCCCCGCACAGGGTTTACCTACGAGCAGTACTTC.

This chain joins TRBV5-1 and TRBJ1-1, with D hard to call. The V and J ends lost 5 bases and 0 bases respectively, with 8 bases between them. Germline V gene sequence: CDR1 SGHRS, CDR2 YFSETQ. This CDR3 has 13 amino acids. The CDR3 reads CASSEGMNTEAFF. The CDR3 DNA is TGCGCCAGCAGTGAGGGCATGAACACTGAAGCTTTCTTT.

The chain has TRBV28 and TRBJ1-2; no reliable D call. This CDR3 region has 15 residues. V was trimmed by 2 bases and J by 7 bases, leaving 17 bases between them. Looked up from germline, CDR1 is MDHEN and CDR2 is SYDVKM. The CDR3 DNA is TGTGCCAGCAGTTTAGTCTCCCTCGCTGGAGGTGGCTACACCTTC. It encodes CASSLVSLAGGGYTF.

The V gene is TRBV27, the J gene TRBJ2-7; D possibly uses TRBD1 or TRBD2 (5 bases each). Trimming pared 6 bases from V and 0 bases from J, leaving 9 bases between. The germline V gene has CDR1 MNHEY and CDR2 SMNVEV (reference sequence). The CDR3 length is 13 residues. The CDR3: CASRGPSSYEQYF. CDR3 DNA sequence: TGTGCCAGCAGGGGACCAAGCTCCTACGAGCAGTACTTC.

The chain is built from TRBV5-8 and TRBJ2-7; D gene ambiguous. With 0 bases removed from V and 6 bases from J, the gap between germline ends came to 13 bases. Germline CDR1 reads SGHTS; CDR2 reads YDEGEE. This CDR3 is built from 14 residues. CDR3: CASSLGGPLREQYF. In DNA, the CDR3 is TGTGCCAGCAGCTTGGGTGGACCACTCCGCGAGCAGTACTTC.

This clone was seen only once. This rearrangement joins TRBV6-5 to TRBJ2-7; D is unresolved. The CDR3 runs to 14 residues. Trimming took 0 bases from V and 2 from J, leaving 8 bases between them. The germline V gene encodes CDR1 MNHEY and CDR2 SVGAGI. The CDR3 region is CASSYSAGTYEQYF. CDR3 nucleotides: TGTGCCAGCAGTTACTCGGCAGGTACCTACGAGCAGTACTTC.

The chain recombines TRBV28 with TRBJ1-2; TRBD1 might be the D (6 bases). This CDR3 has 16 residues. Trimming cost V 7 bases and J 6 bases, with 24 bases left between them. Germline lookup yields CDR1 MDHEN and CDR2 SYDVKM. CDR3 sequence reads: CASTPGGGARLDGYTF. The CDR3 DNA follows: TGTGCCAGCACTCCCGGAGGGGGGGCGCGCCTGGATGGCTACACCTTC.

This chain links TRBV7-2 with TRBJ1-2; unclear D gene. Trimming stripped 5 bases from V and 0 bases from J, with 7 bases between. The CDR3 has 13 amino acids. Germline CDR1 reads SGHTA; CDR2 reads FQGNSA. CDR3 bases: TGTGCCAGCAGCCCCCAAGCTAACTATGGCTACACCTTC. Translating it yields CASSPQANYGYTF. The full variable domain, in which reference TRBV7-2 and TRBJ1-2 provide the parts outside the CDR3, is GAGVSQSPSNKVTEKGKDVELRCDPISGHTALYWYRQSLGQGLEFLIYFQGNSAPDKSGLPSDRFSAERTGGSVSTLTIQRTQQEDSAVYLCASSPQANYGYTFGSGTRLTVV.

This chain joins TRBV19 and TRBJ1-1; D remains ambiguous. This CDR3 region has 13 residues. CDR1 and CDR2 (germline): LNHDA, SQIVND (reference sequence). V gave up 5 bases and J gave up 2 bases, with 9 bases separating them. CDR3 protein: CASSLRYNTEAFF. The CDR3 DNA reads TGTGCCAGTAGTCTTCGCTATAACACTGAAGCTTTCTTT.

The chain employs TRBV10-1 and TRBJ1-1; 9 nucleotides agree with TRBD1. From germline, CDR1 is WNHNN and CDR2 SYGVQD (reference sequence). The CDR3 covers 13 residues. Trimming at V came to 6 bases and at J to 1 base, leaving 0 bases not matched to a gene. CDR3 sequence: CASRGQGNTEAFF. Here the CDR3 DNA reads TGCGCCAGCAGGGGACAGGGGAACACTGAAGCTTTCTTT.

V is TRBV6-1 and J is TRBJ1-5; D ambiguous. This CDR3 is built from 13 residues. Germline values: CDR1 MNHNS, CDR2 SASEGT. Trimming left V 3 bases short and J 4 bases short, with 7 bases between. DNA of the CDR3: TGTGCCAGCAGTGATAGGATGAATCAGCCCCAGCATTTT. It yields the protein CASSDRMNQPQHF.

The rearrangement links TRBV5-4 to TRBJ1-2; D unclear. In germline, CDR1 is SGHNT, CDR2 YYREEE (reference sequence). The length of the CDR3 is 13 residues. Trimming took off 3 bases at V and 4 bases at J, with 10 bases between the two ends. For the CDR3, the DNA is TGTGCCAGCAGCTGGGGTGGCGGCTATGGCTACACCTTC. Translation gives CASSWGGGYGYTF.

This sequence joins TRBV5-4 and TRBJ2-7, with D uncertain. This CDR3 has 14 residues. Trimming left V 2 bases short and J 0 bases short, with 9 bases between. The germline V gene has CDR1 SGHNT and CDR2 YYREEE (reference sequence). CDR3 sequence: CASSLGVSSYEQYF. The CDR3 DNA follows: TGTGCCAGCAGCTTAGGCGTGAGCTCCTACGAGCAGTACTTC.

This clone was observed once. The chain is built from TRBV11-2 and TRBJ2-7; tentative D call: TRBD2 (5 bases). V shed 5 bases and J shed 2 bases, with 13 bases lying between them. CDR3 length equals 14 residues. The V gene's germline CDR1 is SGHAT and CDR2 FQNNGV. CDR3 region: CASSPRAETYEQYF. The DNA of the CDR3 is TGTGCCAGCAGCCCGAGGGCCGAAACCTACGAGCAGTACTTC.

This rearrangement joins TRBV6-5 to TRBJ1-1; D ambiguous. CDR1 is MNHEY and CDR2 is SVGAGI in the germline V gene. This CDR3 contains 12 residues. The V end was cut by 4 bases, the J end by 7 bases, with 10 bases between. CDR3 amino acids: CASSSTTGEAFF. The CDR3 DNA is TGTGCCAGCAGTTCAACGACGGGTGAAGCTTTCTTT.

The chain uses TRBV6-5 and TRBJ2-7; 8 bases are shared with TRBD2. The CDR3 has 14 residues. Germline V CDR1 and CDR2: MNHEY, SVGAGI. The junction had 2 bases not matched to a gene; V was cut back by 4 bases and J by 0 bases. CDR3 in DNA: TGTGCCAGCAGTTCCAGCGGGAGCTCCTACGAGCAGTACTTC. Its translation is CASSSSGSSYEQYF.

The chain is built from TRBV6-5 and TRBJ1-5, with D maybe TRBD1 (6 bases). Per germline, CDR1 MNHEY and CDR2 SVGAGI. With 4 bases removed from V and 3 bases from J, the gap between germline ends came to 10 bases. This CDR3 has 14 residues. DNA for the CDR3: TGTGCCAGCAGTTTTCGGGGGCCCAATCAGCCCCAGCATTTT. It specifies CASSFRGPNQPQHF.

The chain combines TRBV28 with TRBJ1-3, with TRBD1 as a possible D gene (5 bases). There are 15 residues in the CDR3. The V gene's germline CDR1 is MDHEN and CDR2 SYDVKM. V lost 3 bases and J lost 2, with 11 bases in between. The CDR3 loop is CASSFGRVAGNTIYF. DNA for the CDR3: TGTGCCAGCAGTTTCGGCAGGGTTGCTGGAAACACCATATATTTT.

The chain employs TRBV4-2 and TRBJ1-4, with TRBD1 matching 11 bases. CDR1 is LGHNA, CDR2 YNFKEQ, per germline. V was clipped by 5 bases and J by 8 bases; unmatched bases: 7. There are 15 residues in the CDR3. The CDR3 nucleotides are TGTGCCAGCAGCGGGGCGGGACAGGGGGGAGAAAAACTGTTTTTT. Translated, it gives CASSGAGQGGEKLFF.

V is TRBV30 and J is TRBJ2-7, with D uncertain. CDR3 length equals 15 residues. The V and J ends lost 0 bases and 6 bases respectively, with 18 bases between them. CDR1 and CDR2 from the germline V gene are GTSNPN and SVGIG (reference sequence). The CDR3 sequence is CAWSVKGPLRGEQYF. In nucleotides, the CDR3 is TGTGCCTGGAGTGTAAAGGGCCCACTCCGTGGCGAGCAGTACTTC.

This chain joins TRBV2 and TRBJ1-1, with a tentative D call TRBD1 (6 bases). The CDR3 length is 15 residues. Trimming shortened V by 10 bases and J by 4 bases, and 22 bases separated the two germline ends. CDR1 and CDR2 from the germline V gene are SNHLY and FYNNEI. The CDR3: CAIVQGWGQGTEAFF. CDR3 sequence (DNA): TGTGCCATCGTACAGGGATGGGGGCAGGGCACTGAAGCTTTCTTT.

CDR3 region: CASSGIGLDGHNEQFF. CDR3 sequence (DNA): TGTGCCAGCAGCGGAATAGGACTAGACGGACACAATGAGCAGTTCTTC. This chain joins TRBV9 and TRBJ2-1, with 7 bases matching TRBD2. The germline V gene encodes CDR1 SGDLS and CDR2 YYNGEE. The CDR3 sequence is 16 residues long. V was clipped by 3 bases and J by 5 bases; unmatched bases: 11.

A few counts support this clone. This chain joins TRBV14 and TRBJ1-2; 7 nucleotides line up with TRBD1. Trimming cost V 4 bases and J 8 bases; bases outside gene matches: 13. The CDR3 contains 15 residues. Per the germline V gene, CDR1 is SGHDN and CDR2 is FVKESK. The CDR3 nucleotides are TGTGCCAGCAGCCGCCAGGGGGGAGTCGGTGAAGGCTACACCTTC. Translating it yields CASSRQGGVGEGYTF.

The CDR3 here is CASSGGDSRSYEQYF. For the CDR3, the DNA is TGTGCCAGCAGCGGGGGGGACAGTCGCTCCTACGAGCAGTACTTC. The chain recombines TRBV9 with TRBJ2-7; possibly TRBD1 for D (7 bases). The CDR3 length is 15 residues. V was pared by 3 bases and J by 0 bases, with 13 bases between. CDR1 SGDLS and CDR2 YYNGEE come from the germline V gene.

CDR3 loop: CASRVAGGSYEQYF. In DNA form, the CDR3 reads TGTGCCAGCAGGGTCGCGGGGGGCTCCTACGAGCAGTACTTC. The chain carries TRBV7-2 and TRBJ2-7; 8 bases map to TRBD2. The CDR3 extends over 14 amino acids. V was pared by 6 bases and J by 0 bases, with 4 bases of the junction left unmatched. CDR1 is SGHTA, CDR2 FQGNSA, per germline. Looking up the rest from reference TRBV7-2 and TRBJ2-7 gives the full variable domain: GAGVSQSPSNKVTEKGKDVELRCDPISGHTALYWYRQSLGQGLEFLIYFQGNSAPDKSGLPSDRFSAERTGGSVSTLTIQRTQQEDSAVYLCASRVAGGSYEQYFGPGTRLTVT.

For the CDR3, the DNA is TGTGCCAGCTCACCAGGGGCAGGGGGAAATCAGCCCCAGCATTTT. Its translation is CASSPGAGGNQPQHF. The chain combines TRBV18 with TRBJ1-5, with 7 bases fitting TRBD1. Germline CDR1 KGHSH, CDR2 LQKENI. The CDR3 totals 15 residues. V lost 2 bases and J lost 4; bases outside the gene matches: 5.

V usage is TRBV6-1 and J usage is TRBJ2-7; 9 positions match TRBD2. J lost 7 bases, V lost 2 bases, and 6 bases had no gene match. The CDR3 sequence is 14 residues long. Germline V CDR1 and CDR2: MNHNS, SASEGT. The CDR3 coding sequence is TGTGCCAGCAGTGAAAGACTAGCGGAATTGGAGCAGTACTTC. This encodes CASSERLAELEQYF.

A few counts support this clone. V gene TRBV4-1 combines with J gene TRBJ1-5; D unclear. Germline V gene sequence: CDR1 MGHRA, CDR2 YSYEKL. CDR3 size: 14 residues. Trimming removed 0 bases from V and 4 bases from J, with 7 bases in between. In nucleotides, the CDR3 is TGCGCCAGCAGCCAAGAAGCAGTTAATCAGCCCCAGCATTTT. Protein product: CASSQEAVNQPQHF.

V gene TRBV30 combines with J gene TRBJ1-6; D not certain. CDR3 length: 13 residues. The V gene lost 6 bases and the J gene lost 0 bases, with 6 bases spanning the gap. From germline, CDR1 is GTSNPN and CDR2 SVGIG (reference sequence). This CDR3 reads CACASSYNSPLHF. DNA of the CDR3: TGTGCCTGCGCGAGCTCCTATAATTCACCCCTCCACTTT. Complete variable domain (other parts from reference TRBV30 and TRBJ1-6): SQTIHQWPATLVQPVGSPLSLECTVEGTSNPNLYWYRQAAGRGLQLLFYSVGIGQISSEVPQNLSASRPQDRQFILSSKKLLLSDSGFYLCACASSYNSPLHFGNGTRLTVT.

The chain carries TRBV9 and TRBJ1-5, with D possibly being TRBD1 (6 bases). The V and J ends lost 2 bases and 6 bases respectively, with 12 bases between them. The CDR3 has 14 residues. Germline-derived CDR1 and CDR2 are SGDLS and YYNGEE. The CDR3 DNA sequence: TGTGCCAGCAGCGTCACGTCAGGGGCTCAGCCCCAGCATTTT. Protein product: CASSVTSGAQPQHF.

This clone was seen once. CDR3 sequence (DNA): TGTGCCAGCAGCCCGGACAGGTCCTACGAGCAGTACTTC. Amino acid sequence: CASSPDRSYEQYF. This chain joins TRBV14 and TRBJ2-7; 7 bases are shared with TRBD1. The CDR3 has 13 residues. From germline, CDR1 is SGHDN and CDR2 FVKESK. V was clipped by 4 bases and J by 1 base; unmatched bases: 1.

This rearrangement joins TRBV27 to TRBJ2-7; unclear D gene. Germline-derived CDR1 and CDR2 are MNHEY and SMNVEV (reference sequence). The CDR3 consists of 14 residues. The V and J ends lost 6 bases and 2 bases respectively, with 14 bases between them. For the CDR3, the DNA is TGTGCCAGCAGCCTTGGAGCCCTTACCTACGAGCAGTACTTC. The encoded protein is CASSLGALTYEQYF.